This T cell receptor (beta chain) was sequenced during a study of blood T cell repertoires in COVID-19. Overall study context: Both acute and convalescent COVID-19 samples were obtained from the United States, Italy and Spain.

Source study methods: Using reference gene primer amplification, nucleated cell counts were estimated. The repertoire was sequenced with immunoSEQ multiplex PCR; TCRdb's copy has only in-frame clones and lacks some. V, J and clone size are taken as reported in that table, and D and trimming were inferred from the DNA itself. The sample lists about 320,000 clones; approximately 91% were seen once. Symptom resolution, clearance, or two negative PCRs marked donors in Cohort 3 as recovered. What was sequenced was PBMCs or T cells enriched from blood (not recorded which). This receptor was obtained from a man in his sixties who had recovered from COVID-19.

CDR3: CASSLTGNTEAFF. DNA of the CDR3: TGTGCCAGCAGTTTAACAGGCAACACTGAAGCTTTCTTT. The V call is TRBV28, the J call TRBJ1-1; possibly TRBD1 for D (5 bases). The CDR3 length is 13 residues. CDR1 is MDHEN and CDR2 is SYDVKM in the germline V gene. Trimming pared 2 bases from V and 2 bases from J, leaving 6 bases between.